The present TCR beta chain was sequenced within a study of sequential checkpoint blockade in melanoma (dated by TCRdb to the late 2010s). In terms of the full investigation: Patients were assigned by 1:1 randomization to either first-line nivolumab followed by ipilimumab (arm A) or ipilimumab followed by nivolumab (arm B). For more than 20 patients, matched tumor biopsies were obtained before treatment and at week 13, following single-agent nivolumab (arm A) or ipilimumab (arm B). Both trial sequences were followed by maintenance nivolumab. The same lesion was the source of approximately 81% of the matched pre- and post-treatment tumor biopsy pairs. DNA from around 95 pretreatment melanoma tumor samples underwent TCRbeta immunosequencing. Study-level results and caveats: Patients whose tumor T-cell fraction and clonality increased by week 13 were about 30 times more likely to achieve clinical benefit. The model for predicting response that combines TCR metrics with mutation burden needs to be validated in larger, independent patient cohorts. Within-arm analyses of tumor T-cell fraction were constrained by small sample sizes and reduced statistical power. Among patients in the nivolumab-first arm (arm A), tumor TIL clonality before treatment was associated with response (P = .04). PD-L1 staining and CD8+ T-cell counts correlated with tumor T-cell fraction and clonality, whereas mutational load did not.

On this clone itself: Its antigen specificity is not known. There are no base qualities to consult, and no much larger clone falls within one base.

The treatment or condition label of this sample denotes: randomized to nivolumab then ipilimumab (arm A) or the reverse (arm B). No trial patient had received prior DNA-damaging chemotherapy. Samples came from patients with melanoma in CheckMate 064, a randomized, open-label phase II trial of sequential checkpoint blockade. Genomic DNA from formalin-fixed paraffin-embedded (FFPE) tissue samples was used for tumor TCR sequencing. V and J are truncated by 3 bases and 3 bases respectively, leaving an intervening sequence of 15 bases. The germline V gene (reference sequence) provides CDR1 LNHDA and CDR2 SQIVND. The CDR3 starts with the cysteine, ends with the phenylalanine, and has 15 residues. Only CDR3 DNA remains: 45 bases, in frame from the first base. TCRbeta CDR3 regions were immunosequenced from genomic DNA with the immunoSEQ Assay. Before high-throughput sequencing, the genomic DNA was amplified using bias-controlled multiplex PCR. Turning to the authors' computational methods: To quantify the absolute abundance of each unique TCRbeta CDR3 region, the sequences were collapsed and filtered. Clonality, defined as 1 minus Pielou's evenness, was calculated using only productive rearrangements. Tumor T-cell fraction was calculated by normalizing TCRbeta template counts to the amount of usable DNA, which was estimated from several housekeeping genes. A previously published method was used to identify clones whose frequencies were significantly greater in on-treatment samples than in baseline samples. Held by TCRdb, this immuneACCESS table contains in-frame sequences only and omits some clones. Under half of the omission traces to an unresolved V gene where checked; the cause of the rest is unknown. The V and J calls and clone size were taken over from that table, and D and trimming were inferred from the DNA. The sample table records 10,000 to 15,000 clones; roughly 21% of these occur just once. Jointly, the top ten make up about 7% of the sample.

The rearrangement joined TRBV19 to TRBJ2-7, with TRBD1 as a weak D call on 5 bases. The sample here was tumor tissue (inferred from file names), taken from a patient given nivolumab and ipilimumab in sequence. This receptor was identified in a human donor with melanoma. The DNA sequence is given as TGTGCCAGTAGTATGGGTCAGGGTTTGGTCTACGAGCAGTACTTC. Translation gives CASSMGQGLVYEQYF. When the CDR3 is completed using the reference TRBV19 and TRBJ2-7 genes on either side, the full variable domain is DGGITQSPKYLFRKEGQNVTLSCEQNLNHDAMYWYRQDPGQGLRLIYYSQIVNDFQKGDIAEGYSVSREKKESFPLTVTSAQKNPTAFYLCASSMGQGLVYEQYFGPGTRLTVT.